This entry is about one T cell receptor beta chain. Antigen: not known. This specimen comes from a study of cytomegalovirus exposure and HLA in healthy donors. 60 Vbeta and 13 Jbeta primers were used in PCR. Sequenced by immunoSEQ multiplex PCR; TCRdb stores in-frame clones only, minus some. The sample contains 95,000 to 120,000 clones, roughly 70% of which appear only once. Study-wide points: Later analysis associated a missense DCLRE1C variant with TCR beta V- and J-gene trimming.

The length of the CDR3 is 17 residues. V was pared by 1 base and J by 1 base, with 9 bases of the junction left unmatched. Germline V lookup: CDR1 SGHAT, CDR2 FQNNGV. The chain carries TRBV11-2 and TRBJ1-1, with 7 bases aligning to TRBD1. The sequence derives from a woman between 40 and 50 years old in good health and CMV-seropositive. Sequenced material: PBMCs. CDR3 protein: CASSLGPGGRENTEAFF. The CDR3 DNA follows: TGTGCCAGCAGCTTAGGGCCAGGGGGACGAGAGAACACTGAAGCTTTCTTT.